The TCR beta chain under discussion was sequenced for a study of blood T cell repertoires in COVID-19. Background on the study: The United States, Italy and Spain provided the acute and convalescent COVID-19 samples. T cells, B-cell-depleted T cells, or PBMCs provided the cDNA or gDNA that served as material.

Study processing details: Reference gene primer amplification in the assay estimated nucleated cell counts. Libraries were prepared by immunoSEQ multiplex PCR; TCRdb keeps only in-frame clonotypes and omits some of them. V, J and clone size are those of that table, while D and trimming were read from the DNA. Found here are roughly 220,000 clones, roughly 80% of them singletons; the top ten hold 8.2%. Sequenced material: peripheral blood. The clonotype comes from an elderly woman with COVID-19, enrolled during active disease.

This CDR3 reads CASSLEGYQETQYF. The CDR3 DNA is TGTGCCAGCAGTTTAGAGGGTTACCAAGAGACCCAGTACTTC. V is TRBV28 and J is TRBJ2-5; weak D call: TRBD2 (5 bases). This CDR3 is built from 14 residues. CDR1 is MDHEN and CDR2 is SYDVKM in the germline V gene. V gave up 2 bases and J gave up 0 bases, with 7 bases separating them. Filled out from reference TRBV28 and TRBJ2-5, the complete variable domain reads DVKVTQSSRYLVKRTGEKVFLECVQDMDHENMFWYRQDPGLGLRLIYFSYDVKMKEKGDIPEGYSVSREKKERFSLILESASTNQTSMYLCASSLEGYQETQYFGPGTRLLVL.